The 9 T cell receptor beta chains listed next were all sequenced from one sample in a study of blood T cell repertoires in COVID-19. The repertoire was sequenced with immunoSEQ multiplex PCR; TCRdb's copy has only in-frame clones and lacks some. The sample consists of 130,000 to 150,000 clones, 70% to 90% of them appearing once. The sequencing input was peripheral blood. The receptors originated from a woman aged 60-70 years with COVID-19, enrolled during active disease.

This clone showed up just a few times. The V call is TRBV11-3, the J call TRBJ2-1, with D unresolved. CDR1 SGHNT and CDR2 YENEEA come from the germline V gene. Trimming removed 1 base at V and 4 bases at J, with 5 bases between. CDR3 size: 13 residues. The CDR3 sequence is CASSLGQYNEQFF. CDR3 nucleotide sequence: TGTGCCAGCAGCTTAGGACAATACAATGAGCAGTTCTTC.

The gene calls are TRBV2 and TRBJ1-1; D is perhaps TRBD1 (6 bases). Deletions cut 6 bases from V and 3 bases from J, with 17 bases between. This CDR3 is built from 15 residues. Germline V lookup: CDR1 SNHLY, CDR2 FYNNEI. The CDR3: CASRGVQGSDTEAFF. The CDR3 coding sequence is TGTGCCAGCAGGGGGGTACAGGGTTCGGACACTGAAGCTTTCTTT.

The chain recombines TRBV19 with TRBJ1-6; perhaps TRBD1 as D (6 bases). Germline V gene lookup returns CDR1 LNHDA and CDR2 SQIVND (reference sequence). V was cut by 3 bases and J by 6 bases, with 9 bases left in between. The CDR3 contains 14 residues. The CDR3 coding sequence is TGTGCCAGTAGTATTTACAGGGTTAATTCACCCCTCCACTTT. Protein sequence: CASSIYRVNSPLHF.

The V call is TRBV12-3 or TRBV12-4, the J call TRBJ2-1, with a possible D match to TRBD1 (5 bases). This CDR3 contains 13 residues. V dropped 6 bases and J dropped 4 bases, with 10 bases sitting between them. CDR3 in DNA: TGTGCCAGCAGAGTCGACAGTTACAATGAGCAGTTCTTC. This sequence encodes CASRVDSYNEQFF.

The chain is built from TRBV11-3 and TRBJ2-1; TRBD1 aligns across 9 bases. The CDR3 is made up of 15 amino acids. The germline V gene has CDR1 SGHNT and CDR2 YENEEA. With 4 bases clipped from V and 6 bases from J, the junction kept 7 bases outside the gene matches. The CDR3 spells CASSSDRGRPNEQFF. The CDR3 DNA sequence: TGTGCCAGCAGCTCGGACAGGGGCCGCCCCAATGAGCAGTTCTTC. The full variable domain, completed using reference TRBV11-3 and TRBJ2-1, is EAGVVQSPRYKIIEKKQPVAFWCNPISGHNTLYWYLQNLGQGPELLIRYENEEAVDDSQLPKDRFSAERLKGVDSTLKIQPAELGDSAVYLCASSSDRGRPNEQFFGPGTRLTVL.

V and J are TRBV7-2 and TRBJ1-2; the match to TRBD1 covers 7 bases. CDR1 is SGHTA and CDR2 is FQGNSA in the germline V gene. The J segment lost 5 bases and the V segment lost 1 base, leaving 13 bases of the junction unmatched. This CDR3 is built from 17 residues. The CDR3 region has the DNA TGTGCCAGCAGCTTAGTTTACAGGGGTCCCTCGACTTATGGCTACACCTTC. It translates to CASSLVYRGPSTYGYTF.

The chain carries TRBV7-6 and TRBJ2-1; 9 positions agree with TRBD2. This CDR3 is 13 amino acids long. Germline V gene lookup returns CDR1 SGHVS and CDR2 FNYEAQ. J was trimmed by 7 bases and V by 11 bases; bases with no gene match: 9. The chain's CDR3 is CASKASGVNEQFF. CDR3 bases: TGTGCCTCGAAGGCTAGCGGGGTTAATGAGCAGTTCTTC.

The chain uses TRBV19 and TRBJ2-3; D is ambiguous. The CDR3 consists of 14 residues. Trimming cost V 7 bases and J 6 bases, with 17 bases left between them. The germline gives CDR1 LNHDA, CDR2 SQIVND (reference sequence). The CDR3 DNA is TGTGCCAGTAACTCCCGAGTCCTATGGGATACGCAGTATTTT. The encoded protein is CASNSRVLWDTQYF.

The chain uses TRBV20-1 and TRBJ2-1; the match to TRBD2 covers 7 bases. The CDR3 spans 17 residues. In germline, CDR1 is DFQATT, CDR2 SNEGSKA (reference sequence). The J segment lost 1 base and the V segment lost 3 bases, leaving 12 bases of the junction unmatched. DNA of the CDR3: TGCAGTGCTAGTCAAAGCGGGAAAACGGGTTCCTACAATGAGCAGTTCTTC. This gives the protein CSASQSGKTGSYNEQFF.